This T cell receptor (beta chain) was obtained from a study of blood T cell repertoires in COVID-19. Study details: Acute and convalescent COVID-19 samples came from the United States, Italy and Spain. Sources were T cells, B-cell-depleted T cells, or PBMCs; the material itself was cDNA or gDNA.

Enrolment of Seattle patients took place during active infection, and they were followed longitudinally. Authors' analysis steps: Nucleated cell number was recorded as an estimate derived from reference gene primer amplification. Assay used: immunoSEQ multiplex PCR; TCRdb lists only in-frame clones, some missing. From that table come the V and J calls and clone size; the DNA was used to work out D and trimming. The sample contains over 70,000 clones, approximately 83% of which appear only once. The CDR3 has 12 amino acids. The V gene lost 3 bases and the J gene lost 6 bases, with 8 bases spanning the gap. Germline lookup yields CDR1 MNHEY and CDR2 SMNVEV (reference sequence).

The gene calls are TRBV27 and TRBJ1-2, with D maybe TRBD1 (6 bases). The source is a man aged 30-40 years with COVID-19, enrolled during active disease. The source material was peripheral blood. CDR3 sequence reads: CASSFGGHGYTF. The CDR3 region has the DNA TGTGCCAGCAGTTTCGGGGGGCATGGCTACACCTTC.